This T cell receptor beta chain was recorded in a study of cytomegalovirus exposure and HLA in healthy donors. Study outcomes and limitations: High sensitivity and specificity were reportedly achieved when the classifier diagnosed cytomegalovirus status. Several top significant clusters appeared, in a later analysis, to be linked to common viral pathogens.

This clone was found a few times. Its antigen is unknown. PCR employed 60 Vbeta and 13 Jbeta primers. Under the authors' procedure: Later, an analysis found 75 million to 90 million unique TCR beta chains, and approximately 10 million of these were shared. TCRdb keeps only in-frame clones here, not all; method: immunoSEQ multiplex PCR. The V and J calls and clone size were taken over from that table, and D and trimming were inferred from the DNA. The sample lists 40,000 to 60,000 clones; approximately 77% were seen once. Germline assignment: CDR1 MNHNS and CDR2 SASEGT. The CDR3 is made up of 14 amino acids. The V gene lost 6 bases and the J gene lost 7 bases, with 15 bases spanning the gap.

The J gene is TRBJ2-2, the V gene TRBV6-1; TRBD1 might be the D (5 bases). This TCR derives from a woman aged 45-60 years in good health and CMV-seronegative. The sample taken for sequencing was PBMCs. The CDR3, as DNA: TGTGCCAGCAGCCCAGCAGGGTTAGGCGGGGAGCTGTTTTTT. The encoded protein is CASSPAGLGGELFF.